These 31 T cell receptor beta chains were all obtained from the same sample, sequenced in a study of T cell responses to AZD1222 COVID-19 vaccine. Sequenced by immunoSEQ multiplex PCR; TCRdb stores in-frame clones only, minus some. This sample has 110,000 or so clones; approximately 85% occur once, and the top ten carry about 8.5%. Sequences were derived from peripheral blood, sampled on day 0 of AZD1222 vaccination. Receptors originate from an adult in good health.

This chain links TRBV15 with TRBJ1-1; D is possibly TRBD1 (6 bases). V lost 9 bases, J lost 5 bases, and 22 bases lay in between. The CDR3 is 15 residues long. Germline V CDR1 and CDR2: LNHNV, YYDKDF (reference sequence). The CDR3 nucleotides read TGTGCCACTACATCCGGGGACACCCTCAGGACTGAAGCTTTCTTT. As protein: CATTSGDTLRTEAFF.

V usage is TRBV15 and J usage is TRBJ1-2; D is uncertain. The length of the CDR3 is 13 residues. V was shortened by 0 bases and J by 4 bases, with 6 bases between the two germline ends. Germline values: CDR1 LNHNV, CDR2 YYDKDF (reference sequence). The CDR3 spells CATSRDRGYGYTF. In DNA, the CDR3 is TGTGCCACCAGCAGAGATCGCGGCTATGGCTACACCTTC.

V usage is TRBV6-4 and J usage is TRBJ2-7, with 12 bases aligning to TRBD2. V trimming: 6 bases; J trimming: 3 bases; junction bases outside the gene matches: 6. From germline, CDR1 is MRHNA and CDR2 SNTAGT. The CDR3 length is 15 residues. CDR3 DNA: TGTGCCAGCAGGACTAGCGGGAGTGGACTCTACGAGCAGTACTTC. Its translation is CASRTSGSGLYEQYF.

The gene calls are TRBV9 and TRBJ1-2, with 8 bases identical to TRBD1. Losses at the gene ends were 4 bases for V and 5 bases for J; bases not matched to a gene: 7. The CDR3 length is 14 residues. CDR1 and CDR2 from the germline V gene are SGDLS and YYNGEE. CDR3 DNA sequence: TGTGCCAGCAGCCTTGACAGGGGAGGGTATGGCTACACCTTC. Amino acids: CASSLDRGGYGYTF.

This chain joins TRBV6-5 and TRBJ2-3; D ambiguous. Germline CDR1 reads MNHEY; CDR2 reads SVGAGI. The CDR3 is 11 amino acids. The ends were cut back, 7 bases at V and 5 bases at J, with 7 bases in the middle. Here the CDR3 DNA reads TGTGCCAGCAAACTATTAGATACGCAGTATTTT. Its protein is CASKLLDTQYF.

The count of this clone is one. The chain uses TRBV7-6 and TRBJ1-6; unclear D gene. CDR1 and CDR2 from the germline V gene are SGHVS and FNYEAQ. The CDR3 is made up of 15 amino acids. V shed 10 bases and J shed 5 bases, with 18 bases lying between them. CDR3 coding DNA: TGTGCCAAGCCCGAGGGCCGAACAGATAATTCACCCCTCCACTTT. It yields the protein CAKPEGRTDNSPLHF.

CDR3 bases: TGTGCCACCAGTGAGGTAGGGAAAGGGCAGCCCCAGCATTTT. Translated: CATSEVGKGQPQHF. The chain couples TRBV24-1 to TRBJ1-5; D remains ambiguous. V was cut by 4 bases and J by 7 bases, with 13 bases left in between. This CDR3 comprises 14 residues. Per germline, CDR1 KGHDR and CDR2 SFDVKD.

The rearrangement joins TRBV5-1 to TRBJ2-3, with D unresolved. Germline CDR1 and CDR2: SGHRS and YFSETQ. Between the trimmed V and J ends, which lost 3 bases and 0 bases, there was a span of 11 bases. The CDR3 contains 15 residues. The CDR3 region has the DNA TGCGCCAGCAGCTCGACCCTCACTAGCACAGATACGCAGTATTTT. This translates into CASSSTLTSTDTQYF.

The V call is TRBV7-3, the J call TRBJ1-6, with 7 bases lining up with TRBD1. V dropped 2 bases and J dropped 4; count of bases not matched to a gene: 2. CDR3 length: 15 amino acids. Per germline, CDR1 SGHTA and CDR2 FQGTGA. CDR3 amino acids: CASSLAGGYNSPLHF. The CDR3 DNA is TGTGCCAGCAGCTTAGCAGGGGGATATAATTCACCCCTCCACTTT.

The chain is built from TRBV6-2 or TRBV6-3 and TRBJ1-5; perhaps TRBD1 as D (5 bases). V was shortened by 4 bases and J by 1 base, with 11 bases between the two germline ends. Germline V gene lookup returns CDR1 MNHEY and CDR2 SVGEGT. CDR3 size: 15 residues. For the CDR3, the DNA is TGTGCCAGCAGTTTACAGGTTTTCAGCAATCAGCCCCAGCATTTT. Protein product: CASSLQVFSNQPQHF.

This chain joins TRBV19 and TRBJ1-6; perhaps TRBD1 as D (6 bases). V shed 3 bases and J shed 10 bases, with 13 bases lying between them. Looked up from germline, CDR1 is LNHDA and CDR2 is SQIVND (reference sequence). The CDR3 totals 14 residues. The CDR3 loop reads CASSIAGVGSPLHF. The CDR3 DNA reads as TGTGCCAGTAGTATCGCAGGGGTTGGGTCACCCCTCCACTTT.

The V gene is TRBV7-8, the J gene TRBJ2-3; 7 nucleotides match TRBD2. This CDR3 has 14 amino acids. From germline, CDR1 is SGHVS and CDR2 FQNEAQ. Germline trimming cut 5 bases from V and 8 bases from J; bases unmatched to any gene: 10. The CDR3 bases are TGTGCCAGCAGCGCGGGGAGGGGCTTGGGTACGCAGTATTTT. Translation gives CASSAGRGLGTQYF.

The chain couples TRBV19 to TRBJ1-2, with D tentatively TRBD1 (6 bases). Per germline, CDR1 LNHDA and CDR2 SQIVND (reference sequence). The CDR3 is 14 amino acids. The germline V and J ends were trimmed by 7 bases and 3 bases, with 15 bases remaining between them. CDR3 protein: CASTSAYRDYGYTF. In nucleotides, the CDR3 is TGTGCCAGTACCTCAGCTTACAGGGACTATGGCTACACCTTC.

CDR3 sequence reads: CATSTVSRGNTIYF. The CDR3 coding sequence is TGTGCCACTTCCACTGTGTCTCGTGGAAACACCATATATTTT. V and J are TRBV19 and TRBJ1-3; D call uncertain. The V gene lost 10 bases and the J gene lost 3 bases, with 16 bases spanning the gap. The CDR3 loop spans 14 amino acids. The germline CDR1 and CDR2 sequences are LNHDA and SQIVND (reference sequence).

The genes are TRBV7-2 and TRBJ2-1; 14 bases agree with TRBD2. The CDR3 is 18 amino acids. The trim removed 4 bases at V and 7 bases at J, leaving 12 bases unmatched. Germline-derived CDR1 and CDR2 are SGHTA and FQGNSA. DNA for the CDR3: TGTGCCAGCAGCTCCCCATTCCCGGGACTAGCGGGGGAAAATGAGCAGTTCTTC. It specifies CASSSPFPGLAGENEQFF.

The J gene is TRBJ1-1, the V gene TRBV5-8, with D unclear. Germline CDR1 SGHTS, CDR2 YDEGEE. The CDR3 sequence is 14 residues long. Trimming left V 4 bases short and J 1 base short, with 11 bases between. The CDR3 nucleotides read TGTGCCAGCAGCAAAGACGGCCCGAACACTGAAGCTTTCTTT. Protein sequence: CASSKDGPNTEAFF.

This chain connects TRBV4-1 to TRBJ1-1; 8 positions match TRBD1. V trimming: 7 bases; J trimming: 5 bases; junction bases outside the gene matches: 9. Germline V lookup: CDR1 MGHRA, CDR2 YSYEKL. The CDR3 runs 14 residues. Here the CDR3 reads CASITLQGGTEAFF. CDR3 in DNA: TGCGCCAGCATAACCCTACAGGGGGGGACTGAAGCTTTCTTT.

This CDR3 reads CASSRQGDGANVLTF. CDR3 bases: TGTGCCAGCTCACGACAGGGAGATGGGGCCAACGTCCTGACTTTC. The chain uses TRBV18 and TRBJ2-6; TRBD1 agrees at 7 bases. The CDR3 has 15 residues. CDR1 is KGHSH, CDR2 LQKENI, per germline. V shed 4 bases, J shed 3 bases, and the junction held 3 bases outside the gene matches.

The J gene is TRBJ2-7, the V gene TRBV7-3; D remains unclear. Per the germline V gene, CDR1 is SGHTA and CDR2 is FQGTGA. The CDR3 is 13 residues long. Trimming cost V 5 bases and J 6 bases, with 14 bases left between them. DNA for the CDR3: TGTGCCAGCAGCCGAGAAGGTGAGCCCGAGCAGTACTTC. Its protein is CASSREGEPEQYF.

The chain is built from TRBV11-3 and TRBJ2-2, with 11 positions matching TRBD2. V shed 5 bases and J 4 bases; nucleotides not matched to a gene: 18. CDR1 is SGHNT, CDR2 YENEEA, per germline. The CDR3 covers 20 residues. DNA of the CDR3: TGTGCCAGCAGCGCAGAACTAGCGGGGGCGACCAAATGGGGCACCGGGGAGCTGTTTTTT. Amino acid sequence: CASSAELAGATKWGTGELFF.

This clone was seen a few times. This chain uses TRBV5-1 with TRBJ1-5, with D perhaps TRBD1 (5 bases). Germline-derived CDR1 and CDR2 are SGHRS and YFSETQ. Trimming stripped 7 bases from V and 5 bases from J, with 19 bases between. CDR3 length: 15 amino acids. CDR3 amino acids: CASHLRGGEDQPQHF. The DNA for the CDR3 is TGCGCCAGCCACCTTCGGGGAGGGGAAGATCAGCCCCAGCATTTT. Supplemented by reference TRBV5-1 and TRBJ1-5, the full variable domain reads KAGVTQTPRYLIKTRGQQVTLSCSPISGHRSVSWYQQTPGQGLQFLFEYFSETQRNKGNFPGRFSGRQFSNSRSEMNVSTLELGDSALYLCASHLRGGEDQPQHFGDGTRLSIL.

V usage is TRBV24-1 and J usage is TRBJ1-5; 7 nucleotides match TRBD1. This CDR3 is built from 15 residues. Germline CDR1 and CDR2: KGHDR and SFDVKD. Trimming cost V 3 bases and J 2 bases; bases outside gene matches: 3. CDR3 amino acids: CATSDHRGGNQPQHF. For the CDR3, the DNA is TGTGCCACCAGTGATCACAGGGGAGGCAATCAGCCCCAGCATTTT.

The chain combines TRBV19 with TRBJ1-5; the D gene is possibly TRBD1 (5 bases). The V end lost 3 bases, the J end lost 10 bases, and 13 bases lay between the germline ends. Germline CDR1 and CDR2: LNHDA and SQIVND (reference sequence). This CDR3 comprises 13 residues. CDR3 DNA sequence: TGTGCCAGTAGTATGGGATCGGGGCAACCCCAGCATTTT. Encoded protein: CASSMGSGQPQHF.

The rearrangement uses TRBV2 and TRBJ2-3, with D tentatively TRBD1 (5 bases). The V end was cut by 5 bases, the J end by 0 bases, with 15 bases between. CDR1 SNHLY and CDR2 FYNNEI come from the germline V gene. The CDR3 runs to 16 residues. CDR3 region: CASSQTDYPSTDTQYF. CDR3 coding DNA: TGTGCCAGCAGTCAGACAGATTACCCTAGCACAGATACGCAGTATTTT.

The J gene is TRBJ2-7, the V gene TRBV7-9, with no clear D. Germline V CDR1 and CDR2: SEHNR, FQNEAQ (reference sequence). The CDR3 contains 14 residues. Deletions cut 2 bases from V and 2 bases from J, with 10 bases between. The CDR3 protein is CASSLNLIPYEQYF. CDR3 DNA: TGTGCCAGCAGCTTAAATCTAATCCCCTACGAGCAGTACTTC.

This clone has just one count. This chain joins TRBV18 and TRBJ1-3; perhaps TRBD1 as D (5 bases). Germline assignment: CDR1 KGHSH and CDR2 LQKENI. V was cut by 4 bases and J by 0 bases, with 19 bases left in between. The CDR3 has 18 residues. CDR3 residues: CASSLYRSGADSGNTIYF. CDR3 coding DNA: TGTGCCAGCTCACTTTATAGATCCGGGGCCGACTCTGGAAACACCATATATTTT.

For this clone: This sample includes further DNA sequences coding for the same CDR3. For the CDR3, the DNA is TGTGCCAGCAGTTATTCCGCGGGTTCCCCTTACGAGCAGTACTTC. It translates to CASSYSAGSPYEQYF. The chain links TRBV6-5 to TRBJ2-7; a possible D gene is TRBD2 (5 bases). The V end lost 3 bases, the J end lost 4 bases, and 16 bases lay between the germline ends. The germline CDR1 and CDR2 sequences are MNHEY and SVGAGI. There are 15 residues in the CDR3.

This chain connects TRBV29-1 to TRBJ2-7; 7 nucleotides line up with TRBD1. This CDR3 region has 14 residues. Germline CDR1 reads SQVTM; CDR2 reads ANQGSEA. The V gene end was trimmed by 0 bases and the J gene end by 2 bases; junction bases not matched to a gene: 4. The CDR3 nucleotides are TGCAGCGTTGAAGACCCTACAGGGGCCTACGAGCAGTACTTC. It codes for CSVEDPTGAYEQYF.

This chain connects TRBV29-1 to TRBJ1-2, with D uncertain. This CDR3 region has 9 residues. The V end lost 5 bases, the J end lost 6 bases, and 4 bases lay between the germline ends. Germline V lookup: CDR1 SQVTM, CDR2 ANQGSEA. The CDR3 DNA reads TGCAGCGTTCCAGATGGCTACACCTTC. As protein: CSVPDGYTF. Full variable domain (rest looked up from reference TRBV29-1 and TRBJ1-2): SAVISQKPSRDICQRGTSLTIQCQVDSQVTMMFWYRQQPGQSLTLIATANQGSEATYESGFVIDKFPISRPNLTFSTLTVSNMSPEDSSIYLCSVPDGYTFGSGTRLTVV.

This clone was seen more than once but under ten times. J is TRBJ2-7 and V is TRBV6-2 or TRBV6-3; 7 positions agree with TRBD1. Per the germline V gene, CDR1 is MNHEY and CDR2 is SVGEGT. V shed 2 bases, J shed 0 bases, and the junction held 1 base outside the gene matches. The CDR3 totals 14 residues. The CDR3 loop reads CASSYGDSSYEQYF. The CDR3, as DNA: TGTGCCAGCAGTTACGGGGACAGCTCCTACGAGCAGTACTTC.

The rearrangement uses TRBV29-1 and TRBJ2-7, with D tentatively TRBD2 (5 bases). The CDR3 is made up of 12 amino acids. From germline, CDR1 is SQVTM and CDR2 ANQGSEA. Trimming took 8 bases from V and 7 from J, leaving 18 bases between them. CDR3 DNA: TGCAGCATTAGAAGTGGAGGCGGTGAGCAGTACTTC. This codes for CSIRSGGGEQYF.